The entry below gives a single T cell receptor beta chain sequence along with its context. Its antigen remains unknown. Clones were read by immunoSEQ multiplex PCR, and TCRdb kept only the in-frame ones, dropping some. The profile shows about 2.3 million clones, less than 95% of them singletons. The sample originates from a study of shared clonotypes between healthy human individuals. Study results and caveats: Across subsets, estimated richness was generally greater for naive than for memory populations.

This CDR3 contains 16 residues. The V and J ends lost 2 bases and 5 bases respectively, with 18 bases between them. Germline-derived CDR1 and CDR2 are MNHEY and SVGAGI. Sequenced sample: naive CD4+ T cells from PBMCs. Described subset: CD45RA+ positively selected. This TCR was recovered from a young man in good health. Some clones in this sample may be carry-over from other donors' samples. The chain is built from TRBV6-5 and TRBJ2-5; D is possibly TRBD1 (5 bases). The CDR3 is CASSYQGTTGSETQYF. The CDR3 DNA reads TGTGCCAGCAGTTACCAGGGCACCACCGGGTCGGAGACCCAGTACTTC.